This T cell receptor beta chain was observed in a study of shared clonotypes between healthy human individuals. CD45RO negativity and positive selection for CCR7 defined naive CD8 cells, a population that excluded terminally differentiated effector memory CD45RA+ cells. The CDR3 runs to 15 residues. The V gene's germline CDR1 is SEHNR and CDR2 FQNEAQ (reference sequence). Trimming pared 4 bases from V and 4 bases from J, leaving 16 bases between. The method was immunoSEQ multiplex PCR; TCRdb's version includes in-frame clones alone and lacks a portion of them. The data show nearly 2 million clones, roughly 94% seen once.

The TCR sequence derives from a man aged 18 to 35 in good health. The sequencing sample was made of naive CD8+ T cells sorted from blood. The chain couples TRBV7-9 to TRBJ1-1, with D maybe TRBD1 (6 bases). The DNA for the CDR3 is TGTGCCAGCAGCTCGACTTATAGGGGGGTCACTGAAGCTTTCTTT. This translates into CASSSTYRGVTEAFF.